This T cell receptor beta chain was recorded in a study of OX40 agonist ivuxolimab in advanced cancers. Study in general: Under the entry rules, prior anti-PD-1, anti-PD-L1 or anti-CTLA-4 therapy was allowed, and about 40% had some.

Researchers took blood at baseline, on cycle 4 day 1, and on cycle 7 day 1. The CDR3 covers 13 residues. Trimming pared 5 bases from V and 4 bases from J, leaving 8 bases between. Germline CDR1 SGHTA, CDR2 FQGNSA. The table came from immunoSEQ multiplex PCR; TCRdb's copy has only in-frame clones and leaves some out. Altogether approximately 77,000 clones are present, around 82% being singletons, with the ten largest covering around 7.5%. The clonotype originates from an adult with an advanced solid tumor such as melanoma, head and neck, liver or kidney cancer. The chain joins TRBV7-2 to TRBJ2-2; D not resolved. Sequencing was performed on CD4+ or CD8+ T cells sorted from blood, taken in a trial of the OX40 agonist ivuxolimab. CDR3 in amino acids: CASSITGTGELFF. In nucleotides, the CDR3 is TGTGCCAGCAGCATAACGGGCACCGGGGAGCTGTTTTTT.